This T cell receptor beta chain comes out of a study of T cell responses to AZD1222 COVID-19 vaccine (dated by TCRdb to 2020 to 2022). For context, the study as a whole: TCR sequencing covered roughly 230 trial participants: 200 to 220 given two doses of AZD1222 and some 25 given two doses of MenACWY control vaccine. Trial participants were enrolled by age into subgroups of 18-55, 56-69 and 70-plus years, and around 140, 26 and 57 TCR-sequenced participants, respectively, were included in these subgroups.

V is reduced by 9 bases and J by 2 bases, leaving a spacing of 12 bases between them. Looking up the germline V gene yields CDR1 SGHTA and CDR2 FQGTGA. Including the terminal cysteine and phenylalanine, the CDR3 comprises 13 residues. The only DNA kept is the CDR3, 39 bases in frame from the first base. As for this clone: Its target antigen remains unknown. Base qualities are missing; no much larger clone stands one base away.

This specimen's time point label, interpreted: about 28 days (+/-7) after the second vaccine dose. AZD1222 recipients whose second dose came at about 4 weeks and those whose second dose came at about 12 weeks were combined into one group, since spike-specific TCR depth and breadth did not differ between the two schedules. Samples from vaccinated people were obtained from the UK trials COV001 and COV002, which included a single-blind randomized controlled phase 2/3 trial of AZD1222 (ChAdOx1 nCoV-19) in healthy adults. Trial participant PBMC samples were collected at day 0 and day 28 after the second dose for TCRbeta chain sequencing. The CDR3 regions of human TCRbeta chains were subjected to immunosequencing. In the paper's pipeline: TCRs in the repertoires were compared against a reference library of SARS-CoV-2-specific TCRs that had been generated with the MIRA antigen-specificity platform. Breadth was defined as the fraction of unique TCRs that were SARS-CoV-2-associated, and depth was defined as the fraction of total T cells that were SARS-CoV-2-associated. Using the MIRA data, each spike-specific TCR was assigned both to the spike region to which the TCR was reactive and to a CD4 or CD8 class. Log10-transformed breadth and depth values were compared by one-way ANOVA with Sidak's multiple comparisons tests. TCRdb's version of the immuneACCESS table is confined to in-frame rearrangements and falls short of the full clone set. An unresolved V gene accounts for under half of the shortfall where checked; the remainder is of unknown origin. The V and J calls and clone size are taken from that table; D and trimming were inferred from the DNA. This sample is represented by 140,000 or so clones; more than 75% of them were singletons. The ten largest clones take up 3.1% of the sample.

The investigation overall reported the following: Reportedly, almost half of the unique spike-specific TCRs recognized epitopes lying outside the regions that are mutated in the B.1.351 and B.1.1.7 variants. After two AZD1222 doses, both the breadth and the depth of spike-specific TCRs were significantly higher than at day 0 and than in MenACWY recipients. Only six AZD1222 recipients were SARS-CoV-2 seropositive at baseline, limiting conclusions about previously exposed vaccinees. Participants were mostly white British, with more females than males. The authors suggested clonal diversity may have been underestimated. No day 14 peak-response samples were available, so repertoires were characterized only after the peak T cell response. CD4 TCRs associated with the vaccine covered the entire spike protein, and the dominant responses were in regions 160-218 and 743-854. In the small 56-69-year group, the increase in depth fell short of significance, most likely because of low power.

The sequence was obtained from an adult who received the AZD1222 COVID-19 vaccine. This specimen was peripheral blood, taken 28 days after the second AZD1222 dose. The receptor chain draws on TRBV7-3 and TRBJ2-3; the D gene lacks a confident call. The CDR3 here reads CASKKRNTDTQYF. The DNA sequence is TGTGCCAGTAAGAAAAGAAACACAGATACGCAGTATTTT.